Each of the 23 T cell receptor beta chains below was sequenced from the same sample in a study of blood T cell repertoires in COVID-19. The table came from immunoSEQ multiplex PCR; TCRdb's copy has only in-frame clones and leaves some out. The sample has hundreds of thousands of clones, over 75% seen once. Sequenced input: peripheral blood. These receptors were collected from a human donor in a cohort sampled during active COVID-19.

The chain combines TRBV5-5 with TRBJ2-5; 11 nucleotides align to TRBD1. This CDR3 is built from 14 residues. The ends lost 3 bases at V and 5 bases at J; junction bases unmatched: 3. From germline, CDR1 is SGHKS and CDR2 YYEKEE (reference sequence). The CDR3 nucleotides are TGTGCCAGCAGCTGGGGGACAGGGGGGGAGACCCAGTACTTC. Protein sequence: CASSWGTGGETQYF. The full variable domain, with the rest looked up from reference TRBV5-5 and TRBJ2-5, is DAGVTQSPTHLIKTRGQQVTLRCSPISGHKSVSWYQQVLGQGPQFIFQYYEKEERGRGNFPDRFSARQFPNYSSELNVNALLLGDSALYLCASSWGTGGETQYFGPGTRLLVL.

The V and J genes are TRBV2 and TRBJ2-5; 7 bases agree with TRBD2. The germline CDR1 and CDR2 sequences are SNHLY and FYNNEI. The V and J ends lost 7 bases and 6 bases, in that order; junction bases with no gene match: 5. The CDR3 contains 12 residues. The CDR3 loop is CASNGEGKTQYF. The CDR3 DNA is TGTGCCAGCAACGGGGAGGGAAAGACCCAGTACTTC.

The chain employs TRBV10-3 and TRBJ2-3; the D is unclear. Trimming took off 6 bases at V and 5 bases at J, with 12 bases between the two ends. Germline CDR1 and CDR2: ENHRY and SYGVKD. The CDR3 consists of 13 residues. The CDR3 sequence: CAISLSSRDTQYF. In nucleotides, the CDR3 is TGTGCCATCAGCTTGTCCTCTCGAGATACGCAGTATTTT.

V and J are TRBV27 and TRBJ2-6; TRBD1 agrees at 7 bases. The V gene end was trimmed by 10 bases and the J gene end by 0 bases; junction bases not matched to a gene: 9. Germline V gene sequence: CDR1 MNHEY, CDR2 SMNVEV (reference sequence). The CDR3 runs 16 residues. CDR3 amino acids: CATQTGLRSGANVLTF. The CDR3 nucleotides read TGTGCCACCCAGACAGGGCTGCGCTCTGGGGCCAACGTCCTGACTTTC.

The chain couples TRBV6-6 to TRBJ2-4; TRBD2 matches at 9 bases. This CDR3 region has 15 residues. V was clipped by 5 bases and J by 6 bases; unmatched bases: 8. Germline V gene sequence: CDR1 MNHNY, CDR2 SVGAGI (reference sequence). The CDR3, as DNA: TGTGCCAGCAGTGCGGCGGGGGGGCCGCTAAACATTCAGTACTTC. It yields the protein CASSAAGGPLNIQYF.

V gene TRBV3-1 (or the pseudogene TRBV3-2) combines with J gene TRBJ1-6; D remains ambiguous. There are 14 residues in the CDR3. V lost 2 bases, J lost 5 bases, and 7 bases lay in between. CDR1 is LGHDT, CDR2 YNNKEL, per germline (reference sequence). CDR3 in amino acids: CASSQLANNSPLHF. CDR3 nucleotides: TGTGCCAGCAGCCAACTAGCGAATAATTCACCCCTCCACTTT.

CDR3 sequence reads: CASSILGPNNEQFF. CDR3 bases: TGTGCCAGCAGCATTCTTGGGCCAAACAATGAGCAGTTCTTC. The gene calls are TRBV27 and TRBJ2-1; D gene uncertain. CDR3 length equals 14 residues. The V gene's germline CDR1 is MNHEY and CDR2 SMNVEV (reference sequence). V was clipped by 6 bases and J by 5 bases, with 14 bases between them.

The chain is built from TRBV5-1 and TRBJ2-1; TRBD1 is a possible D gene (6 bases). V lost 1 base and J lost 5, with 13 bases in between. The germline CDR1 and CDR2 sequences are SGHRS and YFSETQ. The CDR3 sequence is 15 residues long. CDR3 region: CASSLSHRVDNEQFF. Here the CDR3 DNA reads TGCGCCAGCAGCTTGAGTCACAGGGTCGACAATGAGCAGTTCTTC.

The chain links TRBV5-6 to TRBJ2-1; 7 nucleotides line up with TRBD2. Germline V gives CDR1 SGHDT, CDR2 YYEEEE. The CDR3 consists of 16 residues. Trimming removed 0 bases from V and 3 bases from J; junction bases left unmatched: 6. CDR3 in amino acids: CASSLGASGGYNEQFF. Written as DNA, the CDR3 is TGTGCCAGCAGCTTGGGGGCTAGCGGCGGCTACAATGAGCAGTTCTTC.

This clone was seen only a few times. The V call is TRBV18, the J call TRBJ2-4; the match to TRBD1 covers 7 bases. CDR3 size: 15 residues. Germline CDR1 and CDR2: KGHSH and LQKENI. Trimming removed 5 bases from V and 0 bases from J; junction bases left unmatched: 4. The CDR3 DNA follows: TGTGCCAGCTCATACTACAGGGGAGCCAAAAACATTCAGTACTTC. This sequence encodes CASSYYRGAKNIQYF.

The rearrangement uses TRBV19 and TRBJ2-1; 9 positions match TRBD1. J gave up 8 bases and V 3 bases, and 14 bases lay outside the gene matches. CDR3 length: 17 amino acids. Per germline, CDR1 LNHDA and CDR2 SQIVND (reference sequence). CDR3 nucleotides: TGTGCCAGTAGTATTCTGGGGACGGGACAGGGTATGTATGAGCAGTTCTTC. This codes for CASSILGTGQGMYEQFF.

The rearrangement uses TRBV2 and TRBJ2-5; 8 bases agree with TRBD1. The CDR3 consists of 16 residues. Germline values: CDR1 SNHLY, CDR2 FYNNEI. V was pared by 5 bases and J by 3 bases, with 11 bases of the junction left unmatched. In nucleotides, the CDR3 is TGTGCCAGCAGTCCCGGGGCCCGGACAGGGAAAGAGACCCAGTACTTC. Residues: CASSPGARTGKETQYF.

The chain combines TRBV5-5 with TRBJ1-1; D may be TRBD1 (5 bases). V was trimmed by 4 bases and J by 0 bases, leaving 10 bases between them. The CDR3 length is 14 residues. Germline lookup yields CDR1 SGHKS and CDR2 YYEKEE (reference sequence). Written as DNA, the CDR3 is TGTGCCAGCAGCCACAAACAGGTGAACACTGAAGCTTTCTTT. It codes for CASSHKQVNTEAFF.

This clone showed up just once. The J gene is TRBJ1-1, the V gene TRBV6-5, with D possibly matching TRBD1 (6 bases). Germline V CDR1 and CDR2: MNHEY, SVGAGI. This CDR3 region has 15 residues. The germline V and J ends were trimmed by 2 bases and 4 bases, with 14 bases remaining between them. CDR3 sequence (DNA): TGTGCCAGCAGTTACCTCCAGGGGCGGGTCACTGAAGCTTTCTTT. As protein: CASSYLQGRVTEAFF.

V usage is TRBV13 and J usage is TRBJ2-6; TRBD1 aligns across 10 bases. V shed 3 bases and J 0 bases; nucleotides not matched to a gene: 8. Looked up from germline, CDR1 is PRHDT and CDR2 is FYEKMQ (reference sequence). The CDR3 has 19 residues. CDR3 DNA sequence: TGTGCCAGCAGCTTCACCGGGACAGGGGCATTCTCTGGGGCCAACGTCCTGACTTTC. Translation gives CASSFTGTGAFSGANVLTF.

The CDR3 DNA reads as TGTGCCAGCAGTGAACTGGGATTGGGGGCGACAGGGGCCTACGAGCAGTACTTC. This sequence encodes CASSELGLGATGAYEQYF. The chain employs TRBV6-1 and TRBJ2-7; 8 nucleotides align to TRBD1. Germline CDR1 is MNHNS and CDR2 is SASEGT. V shed 2 bases, J shed 2 bases, and the junction held 14 bases outside the gene matches. The CDR3 loop spans 18 amino acids.

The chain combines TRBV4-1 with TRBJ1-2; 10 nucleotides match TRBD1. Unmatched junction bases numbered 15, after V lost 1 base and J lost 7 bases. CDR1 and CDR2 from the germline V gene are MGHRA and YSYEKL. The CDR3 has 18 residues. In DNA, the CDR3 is TGCGCCAGCAGCCAAGCCCCACCGGGACAGGGGTTTCTGCTTGGCTACACCTTC. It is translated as CASSQAPPGQGFLLGYTF.

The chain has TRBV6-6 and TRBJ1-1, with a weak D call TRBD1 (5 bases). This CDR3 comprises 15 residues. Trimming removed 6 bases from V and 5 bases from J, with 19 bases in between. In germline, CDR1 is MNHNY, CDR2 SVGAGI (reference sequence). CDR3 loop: CASRRSTGGQTEAFF. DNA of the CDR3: TGTGCCAGCAGAAGAAGCACAGGTGGTCAAACTGAAGCTTTCTTT.

CDR3 loop: CASGRYQNYEQYF. For the CDR3, the DNA is TGTGCCAGCGGCCGTTATCAAAACTACGAGCAGTACTTC. The J gene is TRBJ2-7, the V gene TRBV11-2, with no clear D. Germline-derived CDR1 and CDR2 are SGHAT and FQNNGV. V was pared by 8 bases and J by 3 bases, with 14 bases between. The CDR3 is 13 amino acids.

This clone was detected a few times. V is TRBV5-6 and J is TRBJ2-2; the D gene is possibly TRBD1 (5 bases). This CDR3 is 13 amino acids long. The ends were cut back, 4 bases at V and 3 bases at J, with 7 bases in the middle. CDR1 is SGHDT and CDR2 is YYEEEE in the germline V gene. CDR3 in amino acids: CASSPRDTGELFF. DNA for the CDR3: TGTGCCAGCAGCCCCAGGGACACCGGGGAGCTGTTTTTT.

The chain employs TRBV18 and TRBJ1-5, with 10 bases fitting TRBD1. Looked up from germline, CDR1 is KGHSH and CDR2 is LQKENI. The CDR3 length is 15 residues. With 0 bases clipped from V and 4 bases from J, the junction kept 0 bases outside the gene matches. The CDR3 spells CASSPPGQGNQPQHF. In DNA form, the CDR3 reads TGTGCCAGCTCACCACCGGGACAGGGGAATCAGCCCCAGCATTTT.

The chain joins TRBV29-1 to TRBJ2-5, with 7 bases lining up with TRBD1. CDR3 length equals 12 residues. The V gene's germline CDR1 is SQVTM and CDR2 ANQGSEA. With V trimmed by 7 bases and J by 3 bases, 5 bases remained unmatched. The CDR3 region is CSALDREETQYF. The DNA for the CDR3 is TGCAGCGCCCTCGACAGGGAAGAGACCCAGTACTTC. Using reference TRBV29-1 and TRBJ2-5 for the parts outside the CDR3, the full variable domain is SAVISQKPSRDICQRGTSLTIQCQVDSQVTMMFWYRQQPGQSLTLIATANQGSEATYESGFVIDKFPISRPNLTFSTLTVSNMSPEDSSIYLCSALDREETQYFGPGTRLLVL.

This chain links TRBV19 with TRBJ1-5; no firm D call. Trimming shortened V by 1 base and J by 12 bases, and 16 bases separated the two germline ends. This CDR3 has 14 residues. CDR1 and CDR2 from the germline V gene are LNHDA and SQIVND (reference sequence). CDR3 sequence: CASSIVGGPRLQHF. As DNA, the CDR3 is TGTGCCAGTAGTATAGTAGGAGGTCCCCGGCTCCAGCATTTT.